The rows below give T cell receptor beta chains drawn from one sample of a study of radiation and T cells in renal cell carcinoma. The protocol was immunoSEQ multiplex PCR, while the TCRdb copy is restricted to in-frame clones and leaves out a portion. The data hold around 170,000 clones, with around 89% observed a single time. The input for sequencing was blood, taken from a patient whose treatment included radiotherapy and nephrectomy. The source is a woman aged 45-59 years with renal cell carcinoma. The CDR3 runs from the conserved cysteine through the conserved F or W. Each record gives: V gene, J gene, D gene, clone size, CDR3 length, CDR3 DNA, CDR3 protein. D genes are given only for firm matches. For some rows the clone size is stated as once, few or many, or as a class when expanded; others skip it.

>TRBV19|TRBJ1-1|-|few|14
TGTGCCAGTAGGGAGAAAGCCAAGAACACTGAAGCTTTCTTT
CASREKAKNTEAFF
>TRBV18|TRBJ2-5|-|-|14
TGTGCCAGCTCACCAAGGTCACTAGGGGAGACCCAGTACTTC
CASSPRSLGETQYF
>TRBV7-9|TRBJ1-4|-|-|13
TGTGCCAGCAGCTTAGCGCTCCGCGAAAAACTGTTTTTT
CASSLALREKLFF
>TRBV5-1|TRBJ1-6|-|-|15
TGCGCCAGCAGCTTGGCCGGCCAGGGTAGTTCACCCCTCCACTTT
CASSLAGQGSSPLHF
>TRBV6-1|TRBJ2-1|TRBD2|-|19
TGTGCCAGCAGTGTCTGGGGACTAGCGGGGGGTAGCTCCTACAATGAGCAGTTCTTC
CASSVWGLAGGSSYNEQFF
>TRBV9|TRBJ2-7|TRBD2|-|18
TGTGCCAGCAGCGTAGGGGCTAGCGGGGGCCCTTCCTCTACCCAGCAGTACTTC
CASSVGASGGPSSTQQYF
>TRBV19|TRBJ1-1|-|-|15
TGTGCCAGTAACCATGGGAGGGCCCGCAGCACTGAAGCTTTCTTT
CASNHGRARSTEAFF
>TRBV11-3|TRBJ2-6|TRBD1|-|17
TGTGCCAGCAGCCCCGGGACAGGGTCCTCTGGGGCCAACGTCCTGACTTTC
CASSPGTGSSGANVLTF
>TRBV6-5|TRBJ1-5|-|-|13
TGTGCCAGCCGACAGAACAGCAATCAGCCCCAGCATTTT
CASRQNSNQPQHF
>TRBV11-2|TRBJ1-3|-|-|17
TGTGCCAGCAGCTTATCGCCTTATGACTACAATGGAAACACCATATATTTT
CASSLSPYDYNGNTIYF
>TRBV7-9|TRBJ2-2|-|-|12
TGTGCCAGCAGCCGCTACACCGGGGAGCTGTTTTTT
CASSRYTGELFF
>TRBV5-5|TRBJ1-3|-|few|14
TGTGCCAGCAGCTGGAGGGGCTCTGGAAACACCATATATTTT
CASSWRGSGNTIYF
>TRBV9|TRBJ1-2|TRBD1|-|14
TGTGCCAGCAGCAGGACAGGGCCTCCCTATGGCTACACCTTC
CASSRTGPPYGYTF
>TRBV5-1|TRBJ2-7|TRBD1|once|15
TGCGCCAGCAGCAACACCGGGACAGGGACCTACGAGCAGTACTTC
CASSNTGTGTYEQYF
>TRBV6-5|TRBJ1-1|-|-|14
TGTGCCAGCAGCCCAGAGGGGGGGAACACTGAAGCTTTCTTT
CASSPEGGNTEAFF
>TRBV7-2|TRBJ1-2|-|-|13
TGTGCCAGCAGCTTAGGAGGTAAAGGAGGCTACACCTTC
CASSLGGKGGYTF
>TRBV19|TRBJ1-4|TRBD1|once|14
TGTGCCAGTAGGGACAGGGCGGGAGATGAAAAACTGTTTTTT
CASRDRAGDEKLFF
>TRBV18|TRBJ2-2|TRBD2|-|17
TGTGCCAGCTCACGGACGGTGGTAGCGGGGGACCCCGGGGAGCTGTTTTTT
CASSRTVVAGDPGELFF
>TRBV19|TRBJ2-1|TRBD2|-|15
TGTGCCAGTAGCCCAGGACTAGCGGGGGGAGAGGGGCAGTTCTTC
CASSPGLAGGEGQFF
>TRBV5-6|TRBJ1-2|-|once|14
TGTGCCAGCAGCTTGGAGAGGGCCGACTATGGCTACACCTTC
CASSLERADYGYTF
>TRBV15|TRBJ2-5|-|once|12
TGTGCCACCAGCCAATTACAAGAGACCCAGTACTTC
CATSQLQETQYF
>TRBV6-6|TRBJ2-7|-|-|13
TGTGCCAGCAGTTACGCTAGCCGCTACGAGCAGTACTTC
CASSYASRYEQYF
>TRBV6-1|TRBJ2-2|-|-|15
TGTGCCAGCAGTGAGGGGGTCCACCCAACCGGGGAGCTGTTTTTT
CASSEGVHPTGELFF
>TRBV19|TRBJ2-7|TRBD1|-|12
TGTGCCAGCTCCGGACAGGGGGGTGAGCAGTACTTC
CASSGQGGEQYF
>TRBV5-1|TRBJ1-1|TRBD1|-|17
TGCGCCAGCAGCCCTCAGGGACAGGGGGCGGTGAACACTGAAGCTTTCTTT
CASSPQGQGAVNTEAFF
>TRBV5-1|TRBJ2-2|TRBD2|-|19
TGCGCCAGCAGCTTGGTTCCCCCTAGCGGGGGGCCGGGCACCGGGGAGCTGTTTTTT
CASSLVPPSGGPGTGELFF
>TRBV11-3|TRBJ2-5|-|once|15
TGTGCCAGCAGCTTAGGCCCAGGGCAGCACGAGACCCAGTACTTC
CASSLGPGQHETQYF
>TRBV12-5|TRBJ1-2|-|-|17
TGTGCTAGTGGTTTGGACGGCGTGACCGTGACTAACTATGGCTACACCTTC
CASGLDGVTVTNYGYTF
>TRBV7-8|TRBJ1-3|TRBD1|-|14
TGTGCCAGCAGCCGAGGACAGGGAGGAAACACCATATATTTT
CASSRGQGGNTIYF
>TRBV10-3|TRBJ1-1|TRBD1|-|14
TGTGCCATCAGGGCCACCGGACAGGGGAAAGGAGCTTTCTTT
CAIRATGQGKGAFF
>TRBV18|TRBJ1-5|-|-|14
TGTGCCAGCTCACCGGAGGGAAGCAATCAGCCCCAGCATTTT
CASSPEGSNQPQHF
>TRBV4-2|TRBJ2-5|-|-|14
TGTGCCAGCAGCCAAAACTTAGCTCAAGAGACCCAGTACTTC
CASSQNLAQETQYF
>TRBV9|TRBJ1-2|-|-|15
TGTGCCAGCAGCGCCTCCGTGCAGACCCACTTCGGCTACACCTTC
CASSASVQTHFGYTF
>TRBV6-6|TRBJ2-2|-|-|13
TGTGCCAGCATGATGGCGAACACCGGGGAGCTGTTTTTT
CASMMANTGELFF
>TRBV19|TRBJ1-1|-|few|13
TGTGCCAGTAGTATCGCAGGGGACACTGAAGCTTTCTTT
CASSIAGDTEAFF
>TRBV4-2|TRBJ1-1|-|-|14
TGTGCCAGCAGCCAAGATTGGGGGACCACTGAAGCTTTCTTT
CASSQDWGTTEAFF
>TRBV7-3|TRBJ2-7|TRBD2|once|15
TGTGCCAGCAGCTTTATCGGGACTAGCTTTTACGAGCAGTACTTC
CASSFIGTSFYEQYF
>TRBV11-1|TRBJ1-2|-|-|12
TGTGCCAGCAGCGCCACCGATCATGGCTACACCTTC
CASSATDHGYTF
>TRBV18|TRBJ1-2|TRBD1|-|16
TGTGCCAGCTCACCCCGGGGAGGCAGGGGGAACTATGGCTACACCTTC
CASSPRGGRGNYGYTF
>TRBV6-1|TRBJ2-7|-|-|12
TGTGCCAGCAGGCCGGACTCTTACGAGCAGTACTTC
CASRPDSYEQYF
>TRBV7-9|TRBJ2-3|TRBD2|-|15
TGTGCCAGCAGCCAAATAGCGGGGAGGGCAGATACGCAGTATTTT
CASSQIAGRADTQYF
>TRBV30|TRBJ1-2|-|-|11
TGTGCCTGGAGTGCGGGGTACGGCTACACCTTC
CAWSAGYGYTF